Each of the 7 T cell receptor beta chains below was sequenced from the same sample in a study of T-cell reconstitution after alpha-beta-depleted transplantation in children. A library of TCRbeta sequences, prepared with unique molecular identifiers, was generated. TCRdb redid the calling of the PCR reads with MiXCR, one entry per CDR3 protein. The repertoire holds 900,000 or so distinct CDR3 sequences, 15% to 20% seen once, with around 5.3% in the top ten. The sequencing used PBMCs, mostly from graft donor cells, collected 360 days after TCRalphabeta/CD19-depleted stem cell transplant. The origin of the receptors is a male patient younger than 18 who had a stem cell transplant for acute lymphoblastic leukemia, so the T cells may come from the graft donor.

The rearrangement links TRBV20-1 to TRBJ2-5; maybe TRBD2 (5 bases). The CDR3 covers 15 residues. Germline CDR1 reads DFQATT; CDR2 reads SNEGSKA (reference sequence). The V gene lost 2 bases and the J gene lost 7 bases, with 20 bases spanning the gap. The CDR3 sequence is CSARHRTWWGLTQYF. The DNA for the CDR3 is TGCAGTGCTAGACATCGGACTTGGTGGGGATTGACCCAGTACTTC.

The genes are TRBV5-1 and TRBJ2-2, with 13 positions matching TRBD2. Trimming removed 4 bases from V and 4 bases from J; junction bases left unmatched: 16. The CDR3 loop spans 20 amino acids. The germline V gene has CDR1 SGHRS and CDR2 YFSETQ. CDR3 protein: CASSPWALLAGGRVTGELFF. The DNA for the CDR3 is TGCGCCAGCAGCCCCTGGGCCCTACTAGCGGGAGGGCGCGTCACCGGGGAGCTGTTTTTT. Full variable domain (remainder filled in from reference TRBV5-1 and TRBJ2-2): KAGVTQTPRYLIKTRGQQVTLSCSPISGHRSVSWYQQTPGQGLQFLFEYFSETQRNKGNFPGRFSGRQFSNSRSEMNVSTLELGDSALYLCASSPWALLAGGRVTGELFFGEGSRLTVL.

This clonotype was recorded a few times. The CDR3 region has the DNA TGTGCCAGCAGCTTAGCGCACGTCTTGAGGGTAGATGAGCAGTTCTTC. This encodes CASSLAHVLRVDEQFF. This rearrangement joins TRBV11-2 to TRBJ2-1, with D tentatively TRBD2 (5 bases). V lost 1 base and J lost 8, with 18 bases in between. The V gene's germline CDR1 is SGHAT and CDR2 FQNNGV. The length of the CDR3 is 16 residues.

Only a few counts were recorded for this clonotype. V usage is TRBV5-1 and J usage is TRBJ2-3, with D unresolved. Germline CDR1 is SGHRS and CDR2 is YFSETQ. There are 15 residues in the CDR3. V shed 4 bases and J shed 4 bases, with 16 bases lying between them. CDR3 nucleotides: TGCGCCAGCAGCCGGCAATCCTCGGGCGCAGATACGCAGTATTTT. Encoded protein: CASSRQSSGADTQYF.

This clonotype was counted between two and nine times. The rearrangement uses TRBV9 and TRBJ2-7; a possible D gene is TRBD1 (6 bases). V gave up 4 bases and J gave up 7 bases, with 15 bases separating them. This CDR3 has 13 residues. From germline, CDR1 is SGDLS and CDR2 YYNGEE. CDR3 DNA: TGTGCCAGCAGCCCTCAGGGGCGCGGGGAGCAGTACTTC. Translating it yields CASSPQGRGEQYF.

This clonotype occurred a few times. The chain couples TRBV20-1 to TRBJ2-3; D remains unclear. The V and J ends lost 1 base and 4 bases respectively, with 12 bases between them. This CDR3 is built from 14 residues. The V gene's germline CDR1 is DFQATT and CDR2 SNEGSKA (reference sequence). CDR3 coding DNA: TGCAGTGCTAGAGTAGCTGTAAGGCCAGATACGCAGTATTTT. It yields the protein CSARVAVRPDTQYF.

This clonotype was picked up a small number of times. The chain combines TRBV25-1 with TRBJ2-7, with TRBD1 matching 9 bases. This CDR3 has 17 amino acids. V dropped 7 bases and J dropped 1; count of bases not matched to a gene: 14. Looked up from germline, CDR1 is MGHDK and CDR2 is SYGVNS. This chain's CDR3 is CASIWDRASGSSYEQYF. CDR3 DNA: TGTGCCAGCATCTGGGACAGGGCTAGTGGTAGTTCCTACGAGCAGTACTTC.